These 22 T cell receptor beta chains share one sample of origin, sequenced in a study of cytomegalovirus exposure and HLA in healthy donors. Clones were read by immunoSEQ multiplex PCR, and TCRdb kept only the in-frame ones, dropping some. The profile shows tens of thousands of clones, around 81% of them singletons. The specimen sequenced was PBMCs. The receptors stem from a man aged 30-40 years in good health and CMV-seronegative.

This clone came up a few times. CDR3 in amino acids: CASSSDRTGENEKLFF. DNA for the CDR3: TGTGCCAGCAGCTCAGACCGGACAGGGGAGAATGAAAAACTGTTTTTT. The V call is TRBV7-9, the J call TRBJ1-4, with 9 bases matching TRBD1. Germline V gives CDR1 SEHNR, CDR2 FQNEAQ (reference sequence). The CDR3 extends over 16 amino acids. V was pared by 4 bases and J by 5 bases, with 8 bases of the junction left unmatched. The whole variable domain, remainder taken from reference TRBV7-9 and TRBJ1-4, is DTGVSQNPRHKITKRGQNVTFRCDPISEHNRLYWYRQTLGQGPEFLTYFQNEAQLEKSRLLSDRFSAERPKGSFSTLEIQRTEQGDSAMYLCASSSDRTGENEKLFFGSGTQLSVL.

In DNA, the CDR3 is TGTGCCAGCCGAGGGGGGGGTAGTTCCTATGGCTACACCTTC. This sequence encodes CASRGGGSSYGYTF. This chain connects TRBV7-2 to TRBJ1-2; D is possibly TRBD1 (6 bases). The CDR3 consists of 14 residues. Germline V gene sequence: CDR1 SGHTA, CDR2 FQGNSA. Trimming stripped 8 bases from V and 4 bases from J, with 17 bases between.

V is TRBV4-1 and J is TRBJ2-5; maybe TRBD2 (5 bases). V was shortened by 0 bases and J by 0 bases, with 8 bases between the two germline ends. Germline V gene data show CDR1 as MGHRA and CDR2 as YSYEKL. The length of the CDR3 is 15 residues. The CDR3 loop reads CASSQDGEYQETQYF. The CDR3 nucleotides are TGCGCCAGCAGCCAAGATGGGGAGTACCAAGAGACCCAGTACTTC.

The rearrangement joins TRBV5-6 to TRBJ1-2; D gene ambiguous. This CDR3 region has 11 residues. CDR1 is SGHDT and CDR2 is YYEEEE in the germline V gene. The V and J ends lost 1 base and 8 bases respectively, with 6 bases between them. CDR3: CASSLYKGYTF. The CDR3 DNA reads as TGTGCCAGCAGCTTGTACAAAGGCTACACCTTC.

The V and J genes are TRBV28 and TRBJ2-3; 9 bases fit TRBD1. The length of the CDR3 is 15 residues. V lost 6 bases and J lost 4; bases outside the gene matches: 8. Germline CDR1 is MDHEN and CDR2 is SYDVKM. CDR3 bases: TGTGCCAGCAGACCCGCGGGACAGGGAGCAGATACGCAGTATTTT. This encodes CASRPAGQGADTQYF.

This chain connects TRBV9 to TRBJ2-3; 8 bases are shared with TRBD2. V was pared by 3 bases and J by 1 base, with 7 bases of the junction left unmatched. Germline CDR1 is SGDLS and CDR2 is YYNGEE. This CDR3 spans 16 amino acids. The CDR3 reads CASSGSGDGGTDTQYF. For the CDR3, the DNA is TGTGCCAGCAGCGGTAGCGGGGATGGAGGCACAGATACGCAGTATTTT.

The chain couples TRBV7-3 to TRBJ2-2; TRBD1 is a possible D gene (5 bases). Germline CDR1 and CDR2: SGHTA and FQGTGA. V lost 5 bases and J 5 bases, leaving 9 bases between the germline ends. This CDR3 has 13 amino acids. The CDR3 region is CASSPGWTGELFF. The CDR3 DNA follows: TGTGCCAGCAGCCCAGGGTGGACCGGGGAGCTGTTTTTT.

A few counts support this clone. The chain employs TRBV5-4 and TRBJ1-2; possible D gene TRBD1, 6 bases. There are 14 residues in the CDR3. Trimming left V 2 bases short and J 4 bases short, with 12 bases between. The germline gives CDR1 SGHNT, CDR2 YYREEE (reference sequence). The CDR3 bases are TGTGCCAGCAGCTTAGACAGGCGCGCCTATGGCTACACCTTC. This sequence encodes CASSLDRRAYGYTF. Looking up the rest from reference TRBV5-4 and TRBJ1-2 gives the full variable domain: ETGVTQSPTHLIKTRGQQVTLRCSSQSGHNTVSWYQQALGQGPQFIFQYYREEENGRGNFPPRFSGLQFPNYSSELNVNALELDDSALYLCASSLDRRAYGYTFGSGTRLTVV.

The chain couples TRBV2 to TRBJ2-5, with a weak D call TRBD2 (6 bases). Deletions cut 4 bases from V and 0 bases from J, with 15 bases between. The CDR3 is made up of 16 amino acids. Germline V gene data show CDR1 as SNHLY and CDR2 as FYNNEI. The CDR3 loop reads CASSASDGGYQETQYF. CDR3 DNA: TGTGCCAGCAGTGCTAGCGACGGAGGGTACCAAGAGACCCAGTACTTC.

This clone was recorded a few times. The CDR3 region is CASSSLAGGITDTQYF. In DNA form, the CDR3 reads TGTGCCAGCAGCTCTCTAGCGGGGGGAATTACAGATACGCAGTATTTT. This rearrangement joins TRBV28 to TRBJ2-3, with 11 bases fitting TRBD2. The ends lost 6 bases at V and 3 bases at J; junction bases unmatched: 8. The CDR3 is 16 residues long. The germline V gene has CDR1 MDHEN and CDR2 SYDVKM.

The chain employs TRBV7-2 and TRBJ2-5, with D possibly being TRBD2 (5 bases). The V gene lost 3 bases and the J gene lost 5 bases, with 10 bases spanning the gap. CDR1 and CDR2 from the germline V gene are SGHTA and FQGNSA. The CDR3 contains 13 residues. CDR3 sequence: CASSLRVGETQYF. CDR3 in DNA: TGTGCCAGCAGCTTGAGGGTGGGGGAGACCCAGTACTTC.

A few counts support this clone. This chain connects TRBV11-2 to TRBJ2-1; 8 nucleotides match TRBD2. Trimming took 3 bases from V and 4 from J; bases not matched to a gene: 5. CDR1 SGHAT and CDR2 FQNNGV come from the germline V gene. The length of the CDR3 is 15 residues. The CDR3 spells CASSFQVAGYNEQFF. CDR3 coding DNA: TGTGCCAGCAGCTTCCAGGTAGCGGGATACAATGAGCAGTTCTTC.

This rearrangement joins TRBV5-4 to TRBJ1-1; TRBD1 might be the D (5 bases). This CDR3 is built from 16 residues. CDR1 is SGHNT, CDR2 YYREEE, per germline (reference sequence). Deletions cut 1 base from V and 1 base from J, with 14 bases between. The CDR3 nucleotides are TGTGCCAGCAGCTTGTCGGGTATGGGGGGGAACACTGAAGCTTTCTTT. Its translation: CASSLSGMGGNTEAFF.

The chain combines TRBV11-2 with TRBJ2-5; no clear D gene. V was shortened by 2 bases and J by 4 bases, with 2 bases between the two germline ends. Germline V gives CDR1 SGHAT, CDR2 FQNNGV. There are 11 residues in the CDR3. CDR3 loop: CASSLLETQYF. CDR3 in DNA: TGTGCCAGCAGCTTACTAGAGACCCAGTACTTC.

The chain joins TRBV4-2 to TRBJ2-3; the D gene is possibly TRBD2 (5 bases). CDR1 is LGHNA and CDR2 is YNFKEQ in the germline V gene. The ends were cut back, 0 bases at V and 0 bases at J, with 7 bases in the middle. CDR3 length: 15 residues. The CDR3 DNA is TGTGCCAGCAGCCAAGATAGGACTAGCACAGATACGCAGTATTTT. Translating it yields CASSQDRTSTDTQYF.

CDR3 in DNA: TGCGCCAGCAGCCCTTACGGGGCTAGCGGGAGTGGCACCGGGGAGCTGTTTTTT. Protein sequence: CASSPYGASGSGTGELFF. The rearrangement uses TRBV4-3 and TRBJ2-2, with 10 bases that match TRBD2. V lost 4 bases and J lost 4; bases outside the gene matches: 12. From germline, CDR1 is LGHNA and CDR2 YSLEER. The CDR3 runs to 18 residues.

The chain uses TRBV4-3 and TRBJ2-2; possible D gene TRBD2, 6 bases. The V gene lost 1 base and the J gene lost 6 bases, with 9 bases spanning the gap. Looked up from germline, CDR1 is LGHNA and CDR2 is YSLEER. The CDR3 loop spans 14 amino acids. The CDR3: CASSQVLAPGELFF. For the CDR3, the DNA is TGCGCCAGCAGCCAAGTACTAGCTCCCGGGGAGCTGTTTTTT.

The chain recombines TRBV4-1 with TRBJ1-5; TRBD1 matches at 7 bases. Germline V gene data show CDR1 as MGHRA and CDR2 as YSYEKL. The CDR3 length is 17 residues. Trimming at V came to 1 base and at J to 4 bases, leaving 10 bases not matched to a gene. This CDR3 reads CASSQGRTGQRNQPQHF. CDR3 coding DNA: TGCGCCAGCAGCCAAGGTAGGACGGGACAGCGAAATCAGCCCCAGCATTTT.

The chain recombines TRBV7-2 with TRBJ1-5; D is uncertain. Germline V gene lookup returns CDR1 SGHTA and CDR2 FQGNSA. The CDR3 is 14 amino acids. Trimming cost V 2 bases and J 6 bases, with 11 bases left between them. CDR3 nucleotides: TGTGCCAGCAGCTTAATGTCGAGTCGTCAGCCCCAGCATTTT. Protein sequence: CASSLMSSRQPQHF.

The chain recombines TRBV5-1 with TRBJ2-7, with 7 bases aligning to TRBD1. Germline CDR1 SGHRS, CDR2 YFSETQ. V gave up 0 bases and J gave up 2 bases; unmatched junction bases: 17. The CDR3 is made up of 19 amino acids. CDR3 region: CASSLGAVSRQGGTYEQYF. The DNA for the CDR3 is TGCGCCAGCAGCTTGGGGGCCGTTTCCCGACAGGGCGGTACCTACGAGCAGTACTTC.

This chain connects TRBV19 to TRBJ1-1; D is uncertain. Germline loops: CDR1 LNHDA, CDR2 SQIVND (reference sequence). V dropped 4 bases and J dropped 1 base, with 10 bases sitting between them. CDR3 length equals 14 residues. CDR3 region: CASSTLGGNTEAFF. Written as DNA, the CDR3 is TGTGCCAGTAGTACCCTCGGAGGGAACACTGAAGCTTTCTTT.

This clone was seen only once. This sequence joins TRBV4-3 and TRBJ2-5; 8 bases agree with TRBD2. The CDR3 spans 17 residues. Unmatched junction bases numbered 11, after V lost 1 base and J lost 4 bases. Looked up from germline, CDR1 is LGHNA and CDR2 is YSLEER. In DNA form, the CDR3 reads TGCGCCAGCAGCCAAGTGGTCGGGGGGGTCCGTTTAGAGACCCAGTACTTC. Its protein product is CASSQVVGGVRLETQYF.